The rows below give T cell receptor beta chains drawn from one sample of a study of T cell clones after liver transplantation. Assay used: immunoSEQ multiplex PCR; TCRdb lists only in-frame clones, some missing. The sample records approximately 12,000 clones, approximately 73% being singletons. The input for sequencing was CD8+ T cells from blood, taken at the 22-month timepoint. The receptors derive from a human patient who received a liver transplant. The T cells may partly be graft donor cells. The CDR3 runs from the conserved cysteine through the conserved F or W. The D gene is left open where the match is weak. The size field is filled for only some rows; it gives once, few, many or a size class.

TRBJ2-3 NA TRBV19 many TGTGCCAGTAGTCCCGACCCTGAGGATACGCAGTATTTT CASSPDPEDTQYF
TRBJ1-2 TRBD1 TRBV9 NA TGTGCCAGCAGCGTAGAGGGGGACAGTAATGGCTACACCTTC CASSVEGDSNGYTF
TRBJ2-7 NA TRBV5-6 NA TGTGCCAGCAGAGGCGTGGGGTACGAGCAGTACTTC CASRGVGYEQYF
TRBJ1-6 NA TRBV5-5 NA TGCGCCAGCAGCCAAGAAATGGGGAGGGTCGATTCACCCCTCCACTTT CASSQEMGRVDSPLHF
TRBJ2-5 NA TRBV4-3 NA TGCGCCAGCAGCCAAGAAGTAGGGGACCAAGAGACCCAGTACTTC CASSQEVGDQETQYF
TRBJ2-7 NA TRBV5-1 NA TGCGCCAGCAGCGTGGACGGTTGGGACGAGCAGTACTTC CASSVDGWDEQYF
TRBJ2-7 TRBD1 TRBV5-6 NA TGTGCCAGCAGCCCGGGACAGGGTGTGTACGAGCAGTACTTC CASSPGQGVYEQYF
TRBJ1-5 NA TRBV5-5 NA TGTGCCAGCAGCTTGGTGGCCCCTAGCAATCAGCCCCAGCATTTT CASSLVAPSNQPQHF
TRBJ2-7 NA TRBV6-6 NA TGTGCCAGCGAACCGGGACCAATAAGTCACGAGCAGTACTTC CASEPGPISHEQYF
TRBJ2-7 NA TRBV5-1 NA TGCGCCAGCAGCTTGGGAGGCAACTCCTACGAGCAGTACTTC CASSLGGNSYEQYF
TRBJ2-3 NA TRBV20-1 NA TGCAGTGACAGACACACAGATACGCAGTATTTT CSDRHTDTQYF
TRBJ2-1 NA TRBV4-1 NA TGCGCCAGCAGCCAAGTTGGGTATGAGCAGTTCTTC CASSQVGYEQFF
TRBJ2-7 NA TRBV6-6 once TGTGCCAGCAGTGATACCCTGGGGGGCTACGAGCAGTACTTC CASSDTLGGYEQYF
TRBJ1-2 NA TRBV2 once TGTGCCAGCAGTGACGGTGTTGGCTACACCTTC CASSDGVGYTF
TRBJ2-7 TRBD1 TRBV11-3 once TGTGCCAGCAGCCACGGGACAGGGGGCCAGGAGCAGTACTTC CASSHGTGGQEQYF
TRBJ1-2 NA TRBV25-1 NA TGTGCCAGCAGTGAATTACCAGGACTAGATGGCTACACCTTC CASSELPGLDGYTF
TRBJ2-5 TRBD2 TRBV10-3 NA TGTGCCATCAGTGAGGGCGGGAGCAACCAAGAGACCCAGTACTTC CAISEGGSNQETQYF
TRBJ2-2 TRBD1 TRBV4-3 NA TGCGCCAGCAGCCAAGATCGGACAGGGCCCACCGGGGAGCTGTTTTTT CASSQDRTGPTGELFF
TRBJ2-6 NA TRBV19 few TGTGCCAGTAGTATAGAGGGGGGCTCTGGGGCCAACGTCCTGACTTTC CASSIEGGSGANVLTF
TRBJ2-5 NA TRBV6-1 NA TGTGCCAGCAGTGACCCCCAGGCACGGGAGACCCAGTACTTC CASSDPQARETQYF
TRBJ2-3 NA TRBV9 NA TGTGCCAGCAGCGTAGGGTTGGATACGCAGTATTTT CASSVGLDTQYF
TRBJ2-5 TRBD1 TRBV7-6 NA TGTGCCAGCAGCTTAGCAGGGGGCTTCACGGAGACCCAGTACTTC CASSLAGGFTETQYF
TRBJ2-7 TRBD1 TRBV5-1 many TGCGCCAGCAGCTTTTCCCTGGACAGGGGCCTATCCTACGAGCAGTACTTC CASSFSLDRGLSYEQYF
TRBJ2-4 NA TRBV6-6 once TGTGCCAGCAGTTCAGAAGGGATTCAGTACTTC CASSSEGIQYF
TRBJ2-4 NA TRBV4-1 NA TGCGCCAGCAGCCAAGTTCTAACAGTAAAAAACATTCAGTACTTC CASSQVLTVKNIQYF
TRBJ1-6 NA TRBV5-6 few TGTGCCAGCAGCTTAGGGTTTTCACCCCTCCACTTT CASSLGFSPLHF